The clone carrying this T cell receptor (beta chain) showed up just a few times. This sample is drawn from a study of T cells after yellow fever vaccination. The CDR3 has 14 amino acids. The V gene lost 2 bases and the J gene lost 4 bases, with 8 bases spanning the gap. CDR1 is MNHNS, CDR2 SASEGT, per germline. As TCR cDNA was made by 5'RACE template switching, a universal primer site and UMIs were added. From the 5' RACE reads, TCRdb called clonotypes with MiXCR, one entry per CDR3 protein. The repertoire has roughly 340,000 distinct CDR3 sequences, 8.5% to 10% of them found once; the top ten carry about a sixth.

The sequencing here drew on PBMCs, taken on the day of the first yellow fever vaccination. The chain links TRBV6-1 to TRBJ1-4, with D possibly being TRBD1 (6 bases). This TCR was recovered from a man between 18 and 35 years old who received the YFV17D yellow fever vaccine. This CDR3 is CASSESQGNEKLFF. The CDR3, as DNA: TGTGCCAGCAGTGAATCACAGGGTAATGAAAAACTGTTTTTT.